This T cell receptor (beta chain) was obtained from a study of CD8 T cells in Susac syndrome. High-throughput TCR beta sequencing covered peripheral CD8+ and CD4+ T cells. The CD8+ and CD4+ T cells were isolated magnetically using a negative isolation approach, whereas the TEMRA cells were enriched by FACS. Trimming cost V 3 bases and J 5 bases, with 12 bases left between them. The V gene's germline CDR1 is SGDLS and CDR2 YYNGEE. The CDR3 sequence is 14 residues long. RNA, at about 0.5 to 1 ug, was reverse transcribed with random hexamers. The CDR3 of TCR beta was amplified by immunoSEQ multiplex PCR across 54 Vbeta and 13 Jbeta. TCRdb redid the calling of the immunoSEQ multiplex PCR reads with MiXCR, one entry per CDR3 protein. The sample consists of some 110,000 distinct CDR3 sequences, 93% of them appearing once.

The sequenced material came from CD4+ T cells from PBMCs. The chain uses TRBV9 and TRBJ2-1; TRBD1 is a possible D gene (5 bases). This clonotype originated in a human donor with multiple sclerosis. The CDR3 coding sequence is TGTGCCAGCAGCGGGCAGGGCCTCGACAATGAGCAGTTCTTC. Amino acid sequence: CASSGQGLDNEQFF.